This TCR beta chain comes out of a study of blood T cell repertoires in COVID-19. On the study more broadly: The analysed material was cDNA or gDNA that came from T cells, B-cell-depleted T cells, or PBMCs.

Authors' analysis steps: Estimated nucleated cell counts came from reference gene primer amplification. Only in-frame clones appear in the TCRdb table, and some are missing; sequencing was by immunoSEQ multiplex PCR. V and J calls plus clone size are reproduced from that table; the DNA served to infer D and trimming. The top ten clones hold roughly a quarter of a sample with roughly 34,000 clones, 75% to 90% of them seen once. The material sequenced was peripheral blood. The sequence was obtained from a woman aged 80 or over with active or convalescent COVID-19.

The CDR3 sequence: CASSLGSGGDTQYF. The CDR3 DNA sequence: TGCGCCAGCAGCTTGGGCTCGGGAGGTGATACGCAGTATTTT. V is TRBV5-1 and J is TRBJ2-3; 7 nucleotides agree with TRBD2. The CDR3 sequence is 14 residues long. V lost 0 bases, J lost 6 bases, and 4 bases stayed unmatched. Germline CDR1 is SGHRS and CDR2 is YFSETQ.